Listed here are 21 T cell receptor beta chains from one sample, sequenced in a study of cytomegalovirus exposure and HLA in healthy donors. The repertoire was sequenced with immunoSEQ multiplex PCR; TCRdb's copy has only in-frame clones and lacks some. The sample contains about 56,000 clones, approximately 90% of which appear only once. The sample comprised PBMCs. The origin of the receptors is a man between 18 and 35 years old in good health and CMV-seronegative.

The chain joins TRBV7-2 to TRBJ2-7, with TRBD2 matching over 14 bases. Germline V gives CDR1 SGHTA, CDR2 FQGNSA. With V trimmed by 2 bases and J by 4 bases, 4 bases remained unmatched. This CDR3 region has 16 residues. The CDR3, as DNA: TGTGCCAGCAGCTTACCCCGGACTAGCGGGAGGTACGAGCAGTACTTC. Translation: CASSLPRTSGRYEQYF.

The gene calls are TRBV4-3 and TRBJ2-7, with D perhaps matching TRBD2 (6 bases). Between the trimmed V and J ends, which lost 2 bases and 0 bases, there was a span of 8 bases. The CDR3 loop spans 14 amino acids. Germline CDR1 and CDR2: LGHNA and YSLEER. The CDR3 sequence is CASSQRGTSYEQYF. Written as DNA, the CDR3 is TGCGCCAGCAGCCAACGGGGGACCTCCTACGAGCAGTACTTC.

CDR3 nucleotide sequence: TGTGCCAGCAGCGTAGACAGGGGGGCCGCAGGCTACACCTTC. This encodes CASSVDRGAAGYTF. J is TRBJ1-2 and V is TRBV7-2; 9 bases agree with TRBD1. CDR1 is SGHTA and CDR2 is FQGNSA in the germline V gene. The CDR3 runs to 14 residues. The junction had 9 bases not matched to a gene; V was cut back by 5 bases and J by 8 bases.

The chain uses TRBV19 and TRBJ1-2; D not resolved. V was pared by 10 bases and J by 8 bases, with 14 bases between. Germline-derived CDR1 and CDR2 are LNHDA and SQIVND (reference sequence). The CDR3 covers 11 residues. CDR3 DNA sequence: TGTGCCACCCGGACTACGAGAGGCTACACCTTC. Translating it yields CATRTTRGYTF.

The genes are TRBV5-6 and TRBJ1-4, with D perhaps matching TRBD1 (5 bases). This CDR3 comprises 15 residues. The germline V and J ends were trimmed by 4 bases and 4 bases, with 14 bases remaining between them. Germline CDR1 SGHDT, CDR2 YYEEEE. This CDR3 is CASSHPSGVNEKLFF. CDR3 in DNA: TGTGCCAGCAGCCACCCTTCGGGGGTTAATGAAAAACTGTTTTTT.

The chain links TRBV2 to TRBJ2-7, with D uncertain. The CDR3 contains 14 residues. In germline, CDR1 is SNHLY, CDR2 FYNNEI. The V end was cut by 2 bases, the J end by 0 bases, with 8 bases between. CDR3 sequence (DNA): TGTGCCAGCAGTGAAATCACAGCCTCCTACGAGCAGTACTTC. Its protein is CASSEITASYEQYF.

The chain combines TRBV4-1 with TRBJ2-3; TRBD2 agrees at 8 bases. This CDR3 spans 16 amino acids. Germline-derived CDR1 and CDR2 are MGHRA and YSYEKL. J lost 5 bases, V lost 2 bases, and 9 bases had no gene match. The DNA for the CDR3 is TGCGCCAGCAGCCAACGGGAGGGAGGGCCGGTAGATACGCAGTATTTT. Translation gives CASSQREGGPVDTQYF.

This sequence joins TRBV6-5 and TRBJ2-1, with TRBD2 as a possible D gene (6 bases). V lost 3 bases, J lost 7 bases, and 7 bases lay in between. The CDR3 runs to 12 residues. CDR1 and CDR2 from the germline V gene are MNHEY and SVGAGI. As DNA, the CDR3 is TGTGCCAGCAGTTATCGGGAGAATGAGCAGTTCTTC. It translates to CASSYRENEQFF.

V usage is TRBV28 and J usage is TRBJ2-1, with 12 bases lining up with TRBD2. The V gene's germline CDR1 is MDHEN and CDR2 SYDVKM. The CDR3 contains 15 residues. With 5 bases clipped from V and 8 bases from J, the junction kept 7 bases outside the gene matches. In nucleotides, the CDR3 is TGTGCCAGCAGTACGGGACTAGCGGGCCAGTATGAGCAGTTCTTC. It codes for CASSTGLAGQYEQFF.

This chain links TRBV5-1 with TRBJ2-3; 9 bases are a match to TRBD1. CDR3 length: 14 residues. Germline V gives CDR1 SGHRS, CDR2 YFSETQ. Losses at the gene ends were 4 bases for V and 1 base for J; bases not matched to a gene: 1. CDR3 sequence (DNA): TGCGCCAGCAGCCGGGACAGGGGCACAGATACGCAGTATTTT. This gives the protein CASSRDRGTDTQYF.

This clone was counted only a few times. The CDR3 region has the DNA TGTGCCAGCAGCTCACTAGTTTCGGGGGAGCTGTTTTTT. It specifies CASSSLVSGELFF. The V and J genes are TRBV7-2 and TRBJ2-2, with TRBD2 as a possible D gene (5 bases). Germline loops: CDR1 SGHTA, CDR2 FQGNSA. V lost 4 bases, J lost 8 bases, and 11 bases lay in between. The CDR3 runs to 13 residues.

The chain is built from TRBV28 and TRBJ1-5; TRBD1 is a possible D gene (5 bases). V lost 5 bases, J lost 5 bases, and 19 bases lay in between. The CDR3 totals 16 residues. CDR1 MDHEN and CDR2 SYDVKM come from the germline V gene. The CDR3 spells CASSPGGRGPDQPQHF. The CDR3 region has the DNA TGTGCCAGCAGTCCCGGGGGTCGAGGGCCGGATCAGCCCCAGCATTTT.

The V and J genes are TRBV11-1 and TRBJ2-5; 12 positions match TRBD2. The CDR3 is 15 amino acids. J was trimmed by 3 bases and V by 3 bases; bases with no gene match: 2. In germline, CDR1 is SGHAT, CDR2 FQDESV (reference sequence). Here the CDR3 reads CASSFGLAGKETQYF. CDR3 nucleotides: TGTGCCAGCAGCTTCGGACTAGCGGGAAAAGAGACCCAGTACTTC.

The chain employs TRBV4-1 and TRBJ2-1; 8 bases map to TRBD1. The CDR3 covers 17 residues. V shed 5 bases and J 2 bases; nucleotides not matched to a gene: 11. Germline assignment: CDR1 MGHRA and CDR2 YSYEKL. This CDR3 is CASSYGSPGQAYNEQFF. DNA of the CDR3: TGCGCCAGCAGCTACGGAAGCCCGGGACAGGCCTACAATGAGCAGTTCTTC.

The J gene is TRBJ2-7, the V gene TRBV19; a possible D gene is TRBD1 (6 bases). Germline V gene lookup returns CDR1 LNHDA and CDR2 SQIVND (reference sequence). The V gene lost 4 bases and the J gene lost 6 bases, with 16 bases spanning the gap. The CDR3 length is 14 residues. The CDR3 nucleotides read TGTGCCAGTAGTAGCTACAGGGAGTTGGCCGAGCAGTACTTC. It is translated as CASSSYRELAEQYF.

J is TRBJ2-3 and V is TRBV18, with TRBD2 matching over 14 bases. Germline CDR1 reads KGHSH; CDR2 reads LQKENI. The CDR3 extends over 18 amino acids. Trimming took 0 bases from V and 3 from J; bases not matched to a gene: 5. This chain's CDR3 is CASSPPGTSGSRTDTQYF. The DNA for the CDR3 is TGTGCCAGCTCACCACCCGGGACTAGCGGGAGCAGGACAGATACGCAGTATTTT.

This chain connects TRBV5-4 to TRBJ2-5; weak D call: TRBD2 (8 bases). The CDR3 contains 15 residues. Germline lookup yields CDR1 SGHNT and CDR2 YYREEE (reference sequence). V lost 4 bases to trimming and J lost 5 bases, with 18 bases between them. As DNA, the CDR3 is TGTGCCAGCAGCCCAACGGGAGGGGGCTATGAGACCCAGTACTTC. Amino acids: CASSPTGGGYETQYF. The entire variable domain, with the rest obtained from reference TRBV5-4 and TRBJ2-5, is as follows: ETGVTQSPTHLIKTRGQQVTLRCSSQSGHNTVSWYQQALGQGPQFIFQYYREEENGRGNFPPRFSGLQFPNYSSELNVNALELDDSALYLCASSPTGGGYETQYFGPGTRLLVL.

J is TRBJ2-7 and V is TRBV28, with 8 bases fitting TRBD1. Trimming removed 6 bases from V and 4 bases from J; junction bases left unmatched: 20. CDR1 is MDHEN, CDR2 SYDVKM, per germline. This CDR3 has 18 residues. The CDR3 protein is CASRSRTGWTSNPYEQYF. The CDR3 bases are TGTGCCAGCAGATCCCGGACAGGGTGGACATCCAACCCGTACGAGCAGTACTTC.

The chain links TRBV28 to TRBJ2-1; 8 positions match TRBD2. This CDR3 comprises 17 residues. Per the germline V gene, CDR1 is MDHEN and CDR2 is SYDVKM. J gave up 0 bases and V 6 bases, and 10 bases lay outside the gene matches. The CDR3 DNA reads as TGTGCCAGCAGACTAATAGCGGGACCAAGCTCCTACAATGAGCAGTTCTTC. Its translation is CASRLIAGPSSYNEQFF.

About this clone itself: Germline and junction disagree at one end, which may indicate a read error. The chain carries TRBV7-7 and TRBJ2-2; no definite D call. Germline CDR1 is SSHAT and CDR2 is FNYEAQ (reference sequence). The CDR3 runs to 14 residues. The DNA of the CDR3 is TGTGCTAGCAGCTCCCTAATATCTAGCGGGGAGCTGTTTTTT. Translated, it gives CASSSLISSGELFF. Looking up the rest from reference TRBV7-7 and TRBJ2-2 gives the full variable domain: GAGVSQSPRYKVTKRGQDVTLRCDPISSHATLYWYQQALGQGPEFLTYFNYEAQPDKSGLPSDRFSAERPEGSISTLTIQRTEQRDSAMYRCASSSLISSGELFFGEGSRLTVL.

The rearrangement links TRBV5-6 to TRBJ1-2, with a possible D match to TRBD1 (6 bases). The CDR3 extends over 15 amino acids. The V gene's germline CDR1 is SGHDT and CDR2 YYEEEE. Trimming removed 5 bases from V and 2 bases from J, with 16 bases in between. CDR3 sequence: CASSLGDTINYGYTF. CDR3 nucleotide sequence: TGTGCCAGCAGTCTGGGGGACACAATAAACTATGGCTACACCTTC.